Detailed here is one T cell receptor (beta chain). As yet, its antigen is unknown. CDR1 is DFQATT and CDR2 is SNEGSKA in the germline V gene (reference sequence). V gave up 1 base and J gave up 7 bases, with 16 bases separating them. This CDR3 region has 14 residues. The data are from a study of early T cells in non-severe SARS-CoV-2 infection. Overall study results and limits: In VDJdb matching, anti-spike CD8 responses were favored while private and CD4 specificities went missing.

Individual cDNA molecules received unique molecular identifiers. TCRdb reanalysed the 5' RACE reads using MiXCR and keeps one entry per CDR3 protein. The data hold approximately 35,000 distinct CDR3 sequences, with roughly 7.1% observed a single time. The chain recombines TRBV20-1 with TRBJ1-1; D is possibly TRBD1 (6 bases). The clonotype was recovered from an adult who was a healthcare worker with PCR-confirmed SARS-CoV-2 infection or an uninfected control (not recorded which). This specimen was whole blood, taken at baseline. The CDR3 spells CSARVGHGMGEAFF. For the CDR3, the DNA is TGCAGTGCTAGAGTGGGACACGGAATGGGTGAAGCTTTCTTT.